Included here is one T cell receptor beta chain sequence, with context. The data derive from a study of blood T cell repertoires in COVID-19. Overall study context: Specimens from acute and convalescent COVID-19 originated in the United States, Italy and Spain. T cells, B-cell-depleted T cells, or PBMCs provided the cDNA or gDNA that served as material.

As processed by the authors: Nucleated cell counts were estimated from reference gene primer amplification. Method: immunoSEQ multiplex PCR; TCRdb's copy keeps in-frame clones and lacks some. The DNA gave D and trimming, while V, J and clone size come from that table. The data contain over 45,000 clones, 90% of them singletons. The CDR3 loop spans 14 amino acids. The ends lost 2 bases at V and 4 bases at J; junction bases unmatched: 5. The germline gives CDR1 SEHNR, CDR2 FQNEAQ (reference sequence). What was sequenced was peripheral blood. This clonotype originated in a man in his fifties or sixties with acute or convalescent COVID-19. The chain is built from TRBV7-9 and TRBJ2-7; TRBD1 matches 7 bases. CDR3 region: CASSLIGGNYEQYF. CDR3 nucleotides: TGTGCCAGCAGCTTAATAGGGGGCAATTACGAGCAGTACTTC. The full variable domain, with the rest looked up from reference TRBV7-9 and TRBJ2-7, is DTGVSQNPRHKITKRGQNVTFRCDPISEHNRLYWYRQTLGQGPEFLTYFQNEAQLEKSRLLSDRFSAERPKGSFSTLEIQRTEQGDSAMYLCASSLIGGNYEQYFGPGTRLTVT.